This is a list of T cell receptor beta chains from one sample in a study of blood T cell repertoires in COVID-19. Assay used: immunoSEQ multiplex PCR; TCRdb lists only in-frame clones, some missing. The table includes roughly 36,000 clones, over 80% detected once. The sample taken for sequencing was peripheral blood. These receptors originate from an elderly man with active COVID-19. Each CDR3 is given with its conserved first and last residue. The D gene is left open where the match is weak. A row's size may be missing; if present it is once, few, many or a size class.

size	V	J	D	DNA	CDR3
NA	TRBV5-1	TRBJ2-7	TRBD1	TGCGCCAGCAGCTTGGCGGGACAGGGTCTTTACGAGCAGTACTTC	CASSLAGQGLYEQYF
NA	TRBV6-6	TRBJ2-4	TRBD1	TGTGCCAGCAGGACCCGGGACAGGGGGAACATTCAGTACTTC	CASRTRDRGNIQYF
NA	TRBV9	TRBJ2-7	TRBD2	TGTGCCAGCAGCGTAGTCCCTAGCGGGGGCTACGAGCAGTACTTC	CASSVVPSGGYEQYF
NA	TRBV19	TRBJ2-1	NA	TGTGCCAGTAGTATCCGCAATGAGCAGTTCTTC	CASSIRNEQFF
NA	TRBV25-1	TRBJ1-3	NA	TGTGCCAGCAGTGAAACCTCCCCGGGGGGAAACACCATATATTTT	CASSETSPGGNTIYF
NA	TRBV19	TRBJ2-7	TRBD1	TGTGCCAGTAGTATGAACGACAGGGCTCGAACCTACGAGCAGTACTTC	CASSMNDRARTYEQYF
medium-sized	TRBV5-5	TRBJ1-1	TRBD1	TGTGCCAGCAGCTTGGTACAGGGGGGGTCTGAAGCTTTCTTT	CASSLVQGGSEAFF
NA	TRBV3-1/TRBV3-2	TRBJ1-5	NA	TGTGCCAGCAGCCAAGGTGGCAGGGAATACAATCAGCCCCAGCATTTT	CASSQGGREYNQPQHF
NA	TRBV4-1	TRBJ1-1	NA	TGCGCCAGCAGCCAAAGCCAGGGTAACACTGAAGCTTTCTTT	CASSQSQGNTEAFF
NA	TRBV7-8	TRBJ2-4	TRBD2	TGTGCCAGCAGCTTAGTTGCGGGAGAATACATTCAGTACTTC	CASSLVAGEYIQYF
once	TRBV7-8	TRBJ1-4	NA	TGTGCCAGCAGCTTAGCGCTGGCCCCAACTAATGAAAAACTGTTTTTT	CASSLALAPTNEKLFF
NA	TRBV6-5	TRBJ2-1	TRBD2	TGTGCCAGCGGCTCGGGACTATTATACAATGAGCAGTTCTTC	CASGSGLLYNEQFF
once	TRBV12-3/TRBV12-4	TRBJ2-7	TRBD2	TGTGCCAGCAGTTATTGGCGGGAGTACGAGCAGTACTTC	CASSYWREYEQYF
NA	TRBV9	TRBJ2-3	NA	TGTGCCAGCAGCGCCGCGGGGGATACGCAGTATTTT	CASSAAGDTQYF
NA	TRBV4-3	TRBJ2-3	NA	TGCGCCAGCAGCCAAGAGTCACAGAATACGCAGTATTTT	CASSQESQNTQYF
NA	TRBV19	TRBJ2-3	NA	TGTGCCAGTAGTCCTTGGGGAGGGGGAGATACGCAGTATTTT	CASSPWGGGDTQYF
NA	TRBV14	TRBJ2-2	TRBD1	TGTGCCAGCAGCCGGACAGGGGGCCTAAACACCGGGGAGCTGTTTTTT	CASSRTGGLNTGELFF
NA	TRBV6-2/TRBV6-3	TRBJ2-7	NA	TGTGCCAGCAGTTACGGGCGGGTGGGCTACGAGCAGTACTTC	CASSYGRVGYEQYF
NA	TRBV7-2	TRBJ2-7	NA	TGTGCCAGCAGCTTGCGACGGGAGCCCTACGAGCAGTACTTC	CASSLRREPYEQYF
NA	TRBV5-6	TRBJ1-6	TRBD1	TGTGCCAGCAGCTCCGCGGGACAGCCTAATTCACCCCTCCACTTT	CASSSAGQPNSPLHF
once	TRBV4-1	TRBJ2-3	NA	TGCGCCAGCAGCCCAAGCGTAGACGGCAGAGCCACAGATACGCAGTATTTT	CASSPSVDGRATDTQYF
NA	TRBV28	TRBJ2-7	TRBD1	TGTGCCAGCAGTTTACGAGGGGGCAGGGGCGAGCAGTACTTC	CASSLRGGRGEQYF
NA	TRBV18	TRBJ2-5	NA	TGTGCCAGCTTGAGGGCATTACAAGAGACCCAGTACTTC	CASLRALQETQYF
NA	TRBV10-2	TRBJ2-1	NA	TGCGCCAGCAGACCAGGGGGAGGCTACAATGAGCAGTTCTTC	CASRPGGGYNEQFF
NA	TRBV30	TRBJ2-2	NA	TGTGCCTGGAGTGTAAATCCCTCCGGGGAGCTGTTTTTT	CAWSVNPSGELFF
NA	TRBV7-2	TRBJ2-2	NA	TGTGCCAGCAGCTTAGCTCTAGTTGGCGCCGGGGAGCTGTTTTTT	CASSLALVGAGELFF
NA	TRBV28	TRBJ2-6	NA	TGTGCCAGCAGTTCGACAGATTCTGGGGCCAACGTCCTGACTTTC	CASSSTDSGANVLTF
NA	TRBV19	TRBJ2-5	NA	TGTGCCAGTAGTATCAGCGCCCACGGGGGAGAGACCCAGTACTTC	CASSISAHGGETQYF
NA	TRBV3-1/TRBV3-2	TRBJ2-4	TRBD2	TGTGCCAGCAACCAGGTTAGCGGGAGAGTTGGGAACATTCAGTACTTC	CASNQVSGRVGNIQYF
NA	TRBV10-1	TRBJ1-1	TRBD1	TGCGCCAGCAGTGAGAGGGGGCCCAAGGCTTTT	CASSERGPKAF
few	TRBV4-3	TRBJ2-1	NA	TGCGCCAGCAGCCAGGGGCCTCCCAAGGGGAACACGGACAATGAGCAGTTCTTC	CASSQGPPKGNTDNEQFF
NA	TRBV6-5	TRBJ2-5	TRBD2	TGTGCCACCACCCGATGGCTAGCGGCCCAAGAGACCCAGTACTTC	CATTRWLAAQETQYF
once	TRBV5-1	TRBJ2-2	TRBD1	TGCGCCAGCTGCTTGGGAGACAGGGATGGCGGGGAGCTGTTTTTT	CASCLGDRDGGELFF
NA	TRBV7-9	TRBJ2-1	NA	TGTGCCAGCAGCCTCAGTGTGTCCTACAATGAGCAGTTCTTC	CASSLSVSYNEQFF
NA	TRBV4-1	TRBJ2-3	TRBD2	TGCGCCAGCAGTCGGGAGGCCCTCGTTACGCAGTATTTT	CASSREALVTQYF
NA	TRBV29-1	TRBJ2-2	TRBD2	TGCAGCGTAGGCAGCGGGATTTTCACCGGGGAGCTGTTTTTT	CSVGSGIFTGELFF
NA	TRBV29-1	TRBJ2-1	TRBD2	TGCAGCGTTGAGAGGCTAGCGGGAGGGAATGAGCAGTTCTTC	CSVERLAGGNEQFF
NA	TRBV27	TRBJ2-7	TRBD2	TGTGCCAGCAGCCAAAGCGGGGGAACGAAGCTGTACTTC	CASSQSGGTKLYF
NA	TRBV2	TRBJ2-5	TRBD2	TGTGCCAGCAGATTCTTGGCGGGAGAAGAGACCCAGTACTTC	CASRFLAGEETQYF
NA	TRBV5-4	TRBJ2-1	TRBD2	TGTGCCAGCAGCTTGGATAGCGGGAGCTACAATGAGCAGTTCTTC	CASSLDSGSYNEQFF
few	TRBV28	TRBJ2-7	NA	TGTGCCAGCAGTTTGAGGGTTAGGTACGAGCAGTACTTC	CASSLRVRYEQYF
NA	TRBV2	TRBJ2-5	TRBD2	TGTGCCATGGGAAAGGGACTAGCTAGAGAGACCCAGTACTTC	CAMGKGLARETQYF